These 9 T cell receptor beta chains share one sample of origin, sequenced in a study of post-analysis software for immune sequencing data. General study points: TRBV segments more frequent in patients than in controls numbered about 5 and included TRBV5-6, TRBV5-1 and TRBV20-1.

Their specific antigens are unknown. TCR beta cDNA libraries had unique molecular identifiers. TCRdb ran MiXCR on the PCR reads and lists one entry per CDR3 protein. The repertoire consists of some 690,000 distinct CDR3 sequences, with less than 35% occurring once and the leading ten covering around 0.56%. The sample was blood. These receptors were obtained from a girl aged 5-17 years with multiple sclerosis.

V usage is TRBV4-3 and J usage is TRBJ2-1; TRBD2 matches at 14 bases. The germline V gene encodes CDR1 LGHNA and CDR2 YSLEER. The V gene end was trimmed by 5 bases and the J gene end by 4 bases; junction bases not matched to a gene: 7. The CDR3 is 17 amino acids. CDR3 in DNA: TGCGCCAGCAGCGAATCAGGGACTAGCGGGAGTTACAATGAGCAGTTCTTC. Amino acid sequence: CASSESGTSGSYNEQFF.

This clonotype came up a few times. The chain is built from TRBV27 and TRBJ2-1; 11 positions match TRBD2. Looked up from germline, CDR1 is MNHEY and CDR2 is SMNVEV (reference sequence). This CDR3 has 12 residues. After removal of 9 bases from V and 6 bases from J, the junction contained 1 base not matched to a gene. This CDR3 reads CASTSGSNEQFF. Here the CDR3 DNA reads TGTGCCAGTACTAGCGGGAGCAATGAGCAGTTCTTC.

This clonotype was detected a few times. The chain couples TRBV27 to TRBJ2-3; tentative D call: TRBD2 (6 bases). CDR3 size: 14 residues. The V end lost 8 bases, the J end lost 1 base, and 13 bases lay between the germline ends. The germline CDR1 and CDR2 sequences are MNHEY and SMNVEV (reference sequence). In nucleotides, the CDR3 is TGTGCCAGCGCTCGCGGGGTCGGCACAGATACGCAGTATTTT. Its translation: CASARGVGTDTQYF.

V and J are TRBV12-3 or TRBV12-4 and TRBJ1-2; D gene unclear. The length of the CDR3 is 11 residues. Trimming shortened V by 1 base and J by 10 bases, and 7 bases separated the two germline ends. As DNA, the CDR3 is TGTGCCAGCAGTTTAGGGCATGACTACACCTTC. This sequence encodes CASSLGHDYTF.

V gene TRBV12-3 or TRBV12-4 combines with J gene TRBJ2-1; D gene ambiguous. The DNA end lines up better with TRBJ2-7; the J call may be wrong. The CDR3 totals 11 residues. The CDR3 spells CASRIYNEQYF. CDR3 nucleotide sequence: TGTGCCAGCAGGATATACAATGAGCAGTACTTC.

The CDR3 here is CARSPRTSGGADTQYF. CDR3 nucleotide sequence: TGTGCCAGGAGCCCCCGGACTAGCGGGGGGGCAGATACGCAGTATTTT. This chain links TRBV9 with TRBJ2-3; 15 positions agree with TRBD2. V shed 8 bases, J shed 4 bases, and the junction held 8 bases outside the gene matches. CDR1 SGDLS and CDR2 YYNGEE come from the germline V gene. The CDR3 has 16 amino acids.

This rearrangement joins TRBV5-1 to TRBJ2-3, with D perhaps matching TRBD1 (6 bases). The CDR3 sequence is 15 residues long. Deletions cut 7 bases from V and 1 base from J, with 16 bases between. Germline CDR1 SGHRS, CDR2 YFSETQ. The CDR3 here is CASCQDSPGTDTQYF. The CDR3 DNA is TGCGCCAGCTGCCAGGACAGTCCCGGCACAGATACGCAGTATTTT.

The chain employs TRBV5-1 and TRBJ1-1; tentatively, D is TRBD1 (5 bases). Trimming left V 3 bases short and J 3 bases short, with 9 bases between. The CDR3 extends over 13 amino acids. The V gene's germline CDR1 is SGHRS and CDR2 YFSETQ. Here the CDR3 reads CASSWEGDTEAFF. The CDR3, as DNA: TGCGCCAGCAGCTGGGAAGGGGACACTGAAGCTTTCTTT.

This clonotype was seen a handful of times. The chain recombines TRBV29-1 with TRBJ1-2; 8 bases line up with TRBD1. V lost 3 bases and J lost 4; bases outside the gene matches: 4. CDR3 length: 13 residues. Germline V lookup: CDR1 SQVTM, CDR2 ANQGSEA. The CDR3 DNA reads TGCAGCGTTGAGTTGGGACAGGTCTATGGCTACACCTTC. Protein sequence: CSVELGQVYGYTF. Supplemented by reference TRBV29-1 and TRBJ1-2, the full variable domain reads SAVISQKPSRDICQRGTSLTIQCQVDSQVTMMFWYRQQPGQSLTLIATANQGSEATYESGFVIDKFPISRPNLTFSTLTVSNMSPEDSSIYLCSVELGQVYGYTFGSGTRLTVV.